The present T cell receptor (beta chain) was sequenced within a study of CD8+CD57+ T cells in acquired aplastic anemia. Turning to the study itself: Sorted cells (CD4+ and CD8+) yielded DNA amounts that averaged 3.2 ug.

On this clonotype itself: The antigen is unknown.

Genomic DNA, the template, was used for profiling of the TCR beta VDJ and CDR3. TCRdb reanalysed the reads using MiXCR and keeps one entry per CDR3 protein. The repertoire holds 150,000 or so distinct CDR3 sequences, roughly 54% seen once, with roughly 12% in the top ten. Overall study results and limits: Patients and controls shared 25 to 30 CD8+ CDR3 sequences, highly expressed in patients. Patients and controls were not found to differ significantly in CD8+ Simpson's diversity.

CDR3 size: 12 residues. The V gene lost 4 bases and the J gene lost 1 base, with 7 bases spanning the gap. Germline V lookup: CDR1 DFQATT, CDR2 SNEGSKA (reference sequence). Flow cytometry had shown expanded CD8+CD57+ cells in the patients chosen for sequencing. Blood sampling was performed on the patients, and none of them had received therapy by then. The receptor was derived from a human donor with aplastic anemia. The sample comprised sorted CD4+, CD8+, or CD8+CD57+ T cells (not recorded which) from PBMCs. This chain joins TRBV20-1 and TRBJ2-5, with D possibly being TRBD2 (5 bases). The CDR3 nucleotides read TGCAGTGCTACGAGCGGCCAAGAGACCCAGTACTTC. Protein product: CSATSGQETQYF.